The following is a T cell receptor beta chain sequence with its context. The antigen remains unidentified. The PCR ran on 60 Vbeta and 13 Jbeta primers. Libraries were prepared by immunoSEQ multiplex PCR; TCRdb keeps only in-frame clonotypes and omits some of them. The repertoire has approximately 210,000 clones, roughly 80% of them found once; the top ten carry approximately 2.1%. These data belong to a study of cytomegalovirus exposure and HLA in healthy donors. Looking at the study overall: The Caucasian-associated ancestry cluster held roughly 81% of approximately 400 genotyped donors.

Study observations and caveats: The Asian-associated ancestry cluster reportedly had fewer N-insertions than the approximately 670-donor mean in a later analysis. TCR beta V- and J-gene trimming, according to a later analysis, was linked to a missense DCLRE1C variant.

CDR1 LGHNA and CDR2 YNFKEQ come from the germline V gene. This CDR3 has 15 residues. The ends were cut back, 0 bases at V and 6 bases at J, with 12 bases in the middle. Material for sequencing was PBMCs. The clonotype originates from a young woman in good health and CMV-seropositive. V is TRBV4-2 and J is TRBJ1-5; the D gene is possibly TRBD1 (5 bases). The CDR3: CASSQDRQGGQPQHF. The CDR3 DNA reads as TGTGCCAGCAGCCAAGATAGGCAGGGTGGTCAGCCCCAGCATTTT.